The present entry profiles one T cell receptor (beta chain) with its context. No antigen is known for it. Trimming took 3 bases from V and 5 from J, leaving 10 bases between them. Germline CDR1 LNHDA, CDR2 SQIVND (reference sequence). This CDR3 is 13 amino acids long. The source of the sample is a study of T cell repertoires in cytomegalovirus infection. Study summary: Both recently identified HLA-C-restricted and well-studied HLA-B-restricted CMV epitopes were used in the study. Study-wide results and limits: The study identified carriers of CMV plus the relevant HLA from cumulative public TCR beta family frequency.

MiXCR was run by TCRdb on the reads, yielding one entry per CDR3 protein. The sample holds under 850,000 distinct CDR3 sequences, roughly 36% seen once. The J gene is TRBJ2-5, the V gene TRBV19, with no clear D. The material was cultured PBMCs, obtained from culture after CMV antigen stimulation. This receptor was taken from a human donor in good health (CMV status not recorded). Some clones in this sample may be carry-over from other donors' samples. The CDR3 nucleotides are TGTGCCAGTAGTATTGGCCCCTCGGAGACCCAGTACTTC. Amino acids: CASSIGPSETQYF.